This T cell receptor (beta chain) was sequenced in a study of siplizumab effects on memory and regulatory T cells. General observations from the study: Naive or memory phenotype assignment was not possible for roughly 75-96% of proliferating CD4+ or CD8+ clones.

With regard to this clone: Antigen specificity is unknown.

Repertoires were generated with immunoSEQ multiplex PCR, while TCRdb's copy carries only in-frame clones and drops some. Among some 100,000 clones listed, 93% were seen once. From germline, CDR1 is SGHVS and CDR2 FQNEAQ. V gave up 2 bases and J gave up 6 bases, with 11 bases separating them. The CDR3 runs 14 residues. The TCR comes from a human donor in good health. This chain joins TRBV7-8 and TRBJ2-1; tentative D call: TRBD2 (6 bases). Sequencing was performed on CD8+ T cells sorted from blood. Here the CDR3 DNA reads TGTGCCAGCAGCTTATCTAGAGCGGGCAATGAGCAGTTCTTC. Protein: CASSLSRAGNEQFF.